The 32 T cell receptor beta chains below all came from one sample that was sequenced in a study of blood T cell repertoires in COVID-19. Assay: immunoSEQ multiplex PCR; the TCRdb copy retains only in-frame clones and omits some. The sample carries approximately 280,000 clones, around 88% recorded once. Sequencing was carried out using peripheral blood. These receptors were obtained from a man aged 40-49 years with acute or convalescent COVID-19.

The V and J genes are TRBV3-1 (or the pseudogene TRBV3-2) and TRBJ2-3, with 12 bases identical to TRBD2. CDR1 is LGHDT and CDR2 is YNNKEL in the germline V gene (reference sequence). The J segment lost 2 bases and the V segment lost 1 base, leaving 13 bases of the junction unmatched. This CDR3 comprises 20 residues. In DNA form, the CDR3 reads TGTGCCAGCAGCCAAGCCCGGCGAGCCGGACTAGCGGGGCCCACAGATACGCAGTATTTT. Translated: CASSQARRAGLAGPTDTQYF.

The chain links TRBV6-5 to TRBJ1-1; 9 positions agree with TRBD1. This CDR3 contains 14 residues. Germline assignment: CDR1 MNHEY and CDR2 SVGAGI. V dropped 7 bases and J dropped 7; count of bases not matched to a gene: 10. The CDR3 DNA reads TGTGCCAGCACTCGAGGGGACAGGGTAAGTGAAGCTTTCTTT. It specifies CASTRGDRVSEAFF.

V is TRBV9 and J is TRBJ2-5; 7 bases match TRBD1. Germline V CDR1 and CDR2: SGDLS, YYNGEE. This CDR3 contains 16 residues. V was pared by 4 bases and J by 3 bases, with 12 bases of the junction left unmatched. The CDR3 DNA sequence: TGTGCCAGCAGCCGGGACAGCAGTACTATGAAAGAGACCCAGTACTTC. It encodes CASSRDSSTMKETQYF.

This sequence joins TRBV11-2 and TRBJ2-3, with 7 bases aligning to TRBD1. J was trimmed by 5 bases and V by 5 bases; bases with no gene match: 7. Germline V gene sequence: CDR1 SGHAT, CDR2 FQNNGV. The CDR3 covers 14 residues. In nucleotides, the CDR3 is TGTGCCAGCAGCCAGGGGGAGAGAATAGATACGCAGTATTTT. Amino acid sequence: CASSQGERIDTQYF.

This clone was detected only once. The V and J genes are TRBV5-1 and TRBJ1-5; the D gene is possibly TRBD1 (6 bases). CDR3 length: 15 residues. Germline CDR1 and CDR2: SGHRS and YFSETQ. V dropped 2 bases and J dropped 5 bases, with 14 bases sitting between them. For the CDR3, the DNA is TGCGCCAGCAGCTTTAGGGGGTTTTGGCATCAGCCCCAGCATTTT. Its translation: CASSFRGFWHQPQHF.

CDR3 nucleotide sequence: TGTGCCACCAGTGATCAGAAGACGGGTCCGTACTTC. This codes for CATSDQKTGPYF. This chain joins TRBV24-1 and TRBJ2-7, with unresolved D. The CDR3 length is 12 residues. Per germline, CDR1 KGHDR and CDR2 SFDVKD. V lost 3 bases and J 12 bases, leaving 14 bases between the germline ends.

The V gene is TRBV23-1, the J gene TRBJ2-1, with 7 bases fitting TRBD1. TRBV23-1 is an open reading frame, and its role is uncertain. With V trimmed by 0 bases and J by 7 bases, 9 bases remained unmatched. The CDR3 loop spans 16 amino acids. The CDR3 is CASSQSLPTGRNEQFF. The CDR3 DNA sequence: TGCGCCAGCAGTCAATCTTTGCCGACAGGGAGAAATGAGCAGTTCTTC.

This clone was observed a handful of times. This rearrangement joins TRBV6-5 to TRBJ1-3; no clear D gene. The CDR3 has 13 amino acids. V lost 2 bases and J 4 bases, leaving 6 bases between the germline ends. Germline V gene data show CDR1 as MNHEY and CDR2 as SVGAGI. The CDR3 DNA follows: TGTGCCAGCAGTTACCCGGGGGGAAACACCATATATTTT. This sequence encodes CASSYPGGNTIYF.

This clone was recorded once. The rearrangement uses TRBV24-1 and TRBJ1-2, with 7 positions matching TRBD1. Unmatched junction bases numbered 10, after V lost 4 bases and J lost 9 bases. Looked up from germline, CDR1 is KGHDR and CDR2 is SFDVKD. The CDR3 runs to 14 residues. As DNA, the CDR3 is TGTGCCACCAGTGAATCCGGGACAGAGGAGAGCTACACCTTC. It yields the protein CATSESGTEESYTF.

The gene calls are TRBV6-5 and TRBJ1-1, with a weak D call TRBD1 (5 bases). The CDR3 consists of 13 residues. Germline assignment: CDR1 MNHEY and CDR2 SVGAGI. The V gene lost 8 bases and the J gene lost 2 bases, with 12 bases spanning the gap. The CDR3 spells CASSPTANTEAFF. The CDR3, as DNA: TGTGCCAGCTCACCGACAGCTAACACTGAAGCTTTCTTT.

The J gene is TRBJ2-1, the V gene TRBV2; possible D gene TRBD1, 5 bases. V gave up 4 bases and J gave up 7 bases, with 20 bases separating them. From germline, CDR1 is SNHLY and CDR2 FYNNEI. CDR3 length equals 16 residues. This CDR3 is CASSVNLGVLVNEQFF. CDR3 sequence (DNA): TGTGCCAGCAGTGTAAACCTAGGGGTCCTCGTAAATGAGCAGTTCTTC.

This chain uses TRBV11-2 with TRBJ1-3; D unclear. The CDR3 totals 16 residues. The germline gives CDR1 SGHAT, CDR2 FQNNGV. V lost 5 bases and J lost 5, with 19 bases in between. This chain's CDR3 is CASSLYREGDRNTIYF. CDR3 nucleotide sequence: TGTGCCAGCAGCCTGTATCGAGAGGGAGACAGAAACACCATATATTTT.

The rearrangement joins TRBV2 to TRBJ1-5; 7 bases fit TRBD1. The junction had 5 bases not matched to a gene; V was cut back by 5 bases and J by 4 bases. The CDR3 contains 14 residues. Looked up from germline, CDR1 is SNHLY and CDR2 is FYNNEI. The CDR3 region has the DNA TGTGCCAGCAGTCGCGAGGGGGCTAATCAGCCCCAGCATTTT. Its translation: CASSREGANQPQHF.

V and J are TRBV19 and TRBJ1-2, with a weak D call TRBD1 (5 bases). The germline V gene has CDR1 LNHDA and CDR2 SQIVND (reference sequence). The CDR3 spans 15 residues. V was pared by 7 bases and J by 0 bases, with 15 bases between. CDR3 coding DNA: TGTGCCAGTACCCCCCTGGGGGGAGCTAACTATGGCTACACCTTC. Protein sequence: CASTPLGGANYGYTF.

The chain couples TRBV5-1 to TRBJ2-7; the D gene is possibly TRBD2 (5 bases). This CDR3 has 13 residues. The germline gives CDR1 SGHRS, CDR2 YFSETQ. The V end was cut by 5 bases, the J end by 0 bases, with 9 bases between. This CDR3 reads CASSTLASYEQYF. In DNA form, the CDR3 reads TGCGCCAGCAGTACCCTAGCCTCCTACGAGCAGTACTTC.

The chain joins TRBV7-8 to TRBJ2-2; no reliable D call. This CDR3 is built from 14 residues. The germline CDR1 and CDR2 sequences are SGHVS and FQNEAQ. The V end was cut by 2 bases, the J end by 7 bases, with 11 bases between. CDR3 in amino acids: CASSLFLASGELFF. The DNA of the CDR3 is TGTGCCAGCAGCTTATTCTTAGCAAGCGGGGAGCTGTTTTTT.

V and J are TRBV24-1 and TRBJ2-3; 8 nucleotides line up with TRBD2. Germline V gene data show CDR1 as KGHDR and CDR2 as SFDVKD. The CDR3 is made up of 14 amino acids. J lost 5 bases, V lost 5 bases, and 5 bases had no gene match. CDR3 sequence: CATSVGGAGDTQYF. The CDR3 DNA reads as TGTGCCACCAGTGTCGGGGGGGCCGGAGATACGCAGTATTTT.

The CDR3 nucleotides are TGTGCCAGCAGCTTGGGTCCGACAGCATACAATGAGCAGTTCTTC. Its translation is CASSLGPTAYNEQFF. This chain joins TRBV5-8 and TRBJ2-1, with TRBD1 as a possible D gene (5 bases). Germline V lookup: CDR1 SGHTS, CDR2 YDEGEE. The CDR3 runs 15 residues. Trimming left V 0 bases short and J 4 bases short, with 11 bases between.

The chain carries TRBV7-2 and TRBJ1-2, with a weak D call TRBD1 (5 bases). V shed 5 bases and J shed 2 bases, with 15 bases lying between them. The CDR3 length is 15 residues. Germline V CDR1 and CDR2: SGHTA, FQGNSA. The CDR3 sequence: CASSPRQNQNYGYTF. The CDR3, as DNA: TGTGCCAGCAGCCCTCGACAGAACCAGAACTATGGCTACACCTTC.

CDR3: CASSDRGAQYGYTF. CDR3 nucleotide sequence: TGTGCCAGCAGTGACAGGGGGGCCCAATACGGCTACACCTTC. V is TRBV2 and J is TRBJ1-2; 7 positions match TRBD1. The V segment lost 3 bases and the J segment 8 bases; nucleotides outside the gene matches: 9. Germline values: CDR1 SNHLY, CDR2 FYNNEI. This CDR3 spans 14 amino acids.

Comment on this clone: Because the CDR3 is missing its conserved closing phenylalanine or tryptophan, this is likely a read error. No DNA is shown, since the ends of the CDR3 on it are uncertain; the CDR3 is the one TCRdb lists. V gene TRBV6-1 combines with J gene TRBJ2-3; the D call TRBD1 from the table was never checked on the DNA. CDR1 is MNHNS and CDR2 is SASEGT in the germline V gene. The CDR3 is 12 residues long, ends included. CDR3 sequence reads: CASSEALGALSL.

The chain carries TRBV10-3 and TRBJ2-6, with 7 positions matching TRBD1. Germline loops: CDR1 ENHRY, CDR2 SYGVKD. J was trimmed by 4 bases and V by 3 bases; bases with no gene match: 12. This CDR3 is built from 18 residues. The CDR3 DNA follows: TGTGCCATCAGTGAACGAGGACAGGATCTTAGGGGGGCCAACGTCCTGACTTTC. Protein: CAISERGQDLRGANVLTF.

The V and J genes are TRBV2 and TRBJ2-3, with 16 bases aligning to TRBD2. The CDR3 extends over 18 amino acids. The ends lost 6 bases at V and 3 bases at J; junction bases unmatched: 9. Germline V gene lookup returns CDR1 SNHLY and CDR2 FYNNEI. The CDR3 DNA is TGTGCCAGCAGGGACGGGACTAGCGGGGGGGCCAGTACAGATACGCAGTATTTT. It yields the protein CASRDGTSGGASTDTQYF.

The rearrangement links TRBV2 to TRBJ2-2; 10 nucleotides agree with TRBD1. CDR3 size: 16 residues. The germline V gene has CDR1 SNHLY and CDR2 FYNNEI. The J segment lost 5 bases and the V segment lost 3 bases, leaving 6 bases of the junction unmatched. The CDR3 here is CASSDRDRGGTGELFF. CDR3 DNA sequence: TGTGCCAGCAGTGACCGGGACAGGGGAGGTACCGGGGAGCTGTTTTTT.

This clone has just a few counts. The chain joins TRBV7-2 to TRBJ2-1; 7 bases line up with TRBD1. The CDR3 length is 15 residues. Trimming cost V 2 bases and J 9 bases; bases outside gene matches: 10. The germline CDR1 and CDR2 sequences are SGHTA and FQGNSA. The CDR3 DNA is TGTGCCAGCAGCTTACGAACGGGACAGAAGGGTGAGCAGTTCTTC. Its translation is CASSLRTGQKGEQFF.

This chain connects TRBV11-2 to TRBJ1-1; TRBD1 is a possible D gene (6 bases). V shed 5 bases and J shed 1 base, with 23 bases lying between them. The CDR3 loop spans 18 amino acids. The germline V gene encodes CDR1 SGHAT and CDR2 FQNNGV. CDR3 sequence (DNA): TGTGCCAGCAGCCCCCGCAGGGGATCTACTGGTTGGAACACTGAAGCTTTCTTT. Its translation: CASSPRRGSTGWNTEAFF.

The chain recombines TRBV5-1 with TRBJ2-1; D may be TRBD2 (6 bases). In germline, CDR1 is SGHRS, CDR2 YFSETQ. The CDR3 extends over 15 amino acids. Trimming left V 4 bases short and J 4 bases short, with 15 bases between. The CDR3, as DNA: TGCGCCAGCAGCCCGGGTGGGGGGTCATACAATGAGCAGTTCTTC. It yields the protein CASSPGGGSYNEQFF.

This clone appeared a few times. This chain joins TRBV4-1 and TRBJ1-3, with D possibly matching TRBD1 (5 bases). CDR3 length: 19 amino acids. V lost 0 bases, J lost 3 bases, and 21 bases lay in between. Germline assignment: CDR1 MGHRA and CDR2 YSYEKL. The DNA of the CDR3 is TGCGCCAGCAGCCAAGAAGGTTTTACAGGAATGAGGAGTGGAAACACCATATATTTT. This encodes CASSQEGFTGMRSGNTIYF.

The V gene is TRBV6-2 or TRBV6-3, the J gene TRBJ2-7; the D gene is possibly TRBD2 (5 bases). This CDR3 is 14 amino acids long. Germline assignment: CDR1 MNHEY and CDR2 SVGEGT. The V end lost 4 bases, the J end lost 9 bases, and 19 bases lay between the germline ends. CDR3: CASSSSVRERRQYF. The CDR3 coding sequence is TGTGCCAGCAGTTCCTCAGTAAGGGAGCGGAGGCAGTACTTC.

This chain's CDR3 is CASSGARRDTQYF. The DNA for the CDR3 is TGTGCCAGCAGTGGAGCCCGGAGGGATACGCAGTATTTT. The gene calls are TRBV2 and TRBJ2-3; weak D call: TRBD2 (5 bases). Germline V lookup: CDR1 SNHLY, CDR2 FYNNEI. The CDR3 spans 13 residues. The V end was cut by 4 bases, the J end by 6 bases, with 11 bases between.

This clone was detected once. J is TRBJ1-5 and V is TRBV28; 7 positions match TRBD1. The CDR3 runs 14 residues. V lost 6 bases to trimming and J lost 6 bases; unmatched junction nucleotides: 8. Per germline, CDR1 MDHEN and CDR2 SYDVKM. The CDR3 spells CASRNPGGTQPQHF. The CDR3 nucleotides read TGTGCCAGCAGAAATCCAGGGGGAACTCAGCCCCAGCATTTT.

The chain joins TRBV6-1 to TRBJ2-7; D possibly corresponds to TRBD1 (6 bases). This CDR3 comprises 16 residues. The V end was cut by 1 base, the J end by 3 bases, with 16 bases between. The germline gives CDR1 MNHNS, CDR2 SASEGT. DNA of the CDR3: TGTGCCAGCAGTGAAGGAATGGGGGCTGCATTCTACGAGCAGTACTTC. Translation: CASSEGMGAAFYEQYF.